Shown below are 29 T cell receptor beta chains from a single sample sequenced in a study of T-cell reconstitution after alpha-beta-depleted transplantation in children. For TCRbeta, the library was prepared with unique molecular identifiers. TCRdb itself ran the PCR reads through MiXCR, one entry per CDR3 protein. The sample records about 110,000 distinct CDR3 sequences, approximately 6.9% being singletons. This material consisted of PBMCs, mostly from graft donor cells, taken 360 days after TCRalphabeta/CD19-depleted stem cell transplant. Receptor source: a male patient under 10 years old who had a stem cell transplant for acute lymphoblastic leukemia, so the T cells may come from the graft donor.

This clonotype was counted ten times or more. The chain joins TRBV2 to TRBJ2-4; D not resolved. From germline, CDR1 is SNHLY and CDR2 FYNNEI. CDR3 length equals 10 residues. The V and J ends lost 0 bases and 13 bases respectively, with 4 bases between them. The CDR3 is CASSEAGQYF. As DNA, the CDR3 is TGTGCCAGCAGTGAAGCAGGCCAGTACTTC.

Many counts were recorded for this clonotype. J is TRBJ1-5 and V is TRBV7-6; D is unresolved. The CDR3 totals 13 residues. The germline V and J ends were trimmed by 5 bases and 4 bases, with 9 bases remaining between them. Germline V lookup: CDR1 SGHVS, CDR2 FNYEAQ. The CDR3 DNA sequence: TGTGCCAGCAGCCTGGGCCCTAATCAGCCCCAGCATTTT. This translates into CASSLGPNQPQHF. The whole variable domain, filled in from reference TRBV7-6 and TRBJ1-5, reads GAGVSQSPRYKVTKRGQDVALRCDPISGHVSLYWYRQALGQGPEFLTYFNYEAQQDKSGLPNDRFSAERPEGSISTLTIQRTEQRDSAMYRCASSLGPNQPQHFGDGTRLSIL.

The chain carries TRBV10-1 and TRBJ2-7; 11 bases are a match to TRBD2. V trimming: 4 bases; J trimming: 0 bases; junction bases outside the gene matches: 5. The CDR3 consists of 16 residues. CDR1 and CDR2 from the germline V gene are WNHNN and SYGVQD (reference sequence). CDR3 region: CASSGSTSGSSYEQYF. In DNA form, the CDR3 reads TGCGCCAGCAGTGGGTCTACTAGCGGGAGCTCCTACGAGCAGTACTTC.

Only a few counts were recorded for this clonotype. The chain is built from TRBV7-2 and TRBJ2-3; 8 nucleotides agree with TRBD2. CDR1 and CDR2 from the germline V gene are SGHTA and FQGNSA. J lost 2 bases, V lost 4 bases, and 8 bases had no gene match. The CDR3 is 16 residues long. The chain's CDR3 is CASSSPLAGFTDTQYF. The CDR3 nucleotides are TGTGCCAGCAGCTCTCCCTTAGCGGGGTTCACAGATACGCAGTATTTT.

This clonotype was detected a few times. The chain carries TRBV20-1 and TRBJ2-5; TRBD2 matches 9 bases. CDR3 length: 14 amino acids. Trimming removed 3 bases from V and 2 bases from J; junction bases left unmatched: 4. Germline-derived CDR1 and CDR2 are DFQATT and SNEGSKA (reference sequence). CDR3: CSASPSGRQETQYF. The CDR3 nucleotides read TGCAGTGCTAGCCCCAGCGGGAGGCAAGAGACCCAGTACTTC.

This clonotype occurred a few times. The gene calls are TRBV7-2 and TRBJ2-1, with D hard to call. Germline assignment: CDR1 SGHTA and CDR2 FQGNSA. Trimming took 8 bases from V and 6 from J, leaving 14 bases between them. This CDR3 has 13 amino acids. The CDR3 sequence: CASRVVGVNEQFF. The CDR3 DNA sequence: TGTGCCAGCCGCGTCGTAGGCGTCAATGAGCAGTTCTTC.

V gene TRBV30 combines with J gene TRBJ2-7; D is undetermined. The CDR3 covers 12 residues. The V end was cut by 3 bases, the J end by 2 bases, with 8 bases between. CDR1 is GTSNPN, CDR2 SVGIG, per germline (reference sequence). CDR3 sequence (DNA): TGTGCCTGGAGCGACCCTGCCTACGAGCAGTACTTC. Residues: CAWSDPAYEQYF.

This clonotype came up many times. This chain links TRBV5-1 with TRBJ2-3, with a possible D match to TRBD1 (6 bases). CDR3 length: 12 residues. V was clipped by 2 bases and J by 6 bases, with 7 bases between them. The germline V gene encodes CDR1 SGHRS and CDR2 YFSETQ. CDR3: CASSFTGDTQYF. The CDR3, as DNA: TGCGCCAGCAGCTTTACAGGGGATACGCAGTATTTT.

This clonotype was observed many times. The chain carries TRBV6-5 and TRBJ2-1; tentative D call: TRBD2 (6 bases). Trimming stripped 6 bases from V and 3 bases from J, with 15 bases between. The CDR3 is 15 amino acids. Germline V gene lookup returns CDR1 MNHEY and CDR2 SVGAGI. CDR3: CASRYGSGNYNEQFF. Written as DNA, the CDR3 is TGTGCCAGCAGGTACGGTAGCGGAAACTACAATGAGCAGTTCTTC.

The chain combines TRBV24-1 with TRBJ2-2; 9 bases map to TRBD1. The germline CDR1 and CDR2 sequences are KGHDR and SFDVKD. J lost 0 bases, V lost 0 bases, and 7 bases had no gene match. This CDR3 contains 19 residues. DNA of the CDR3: TGTGCCACCAGTGATTTGCCCTGGACAGGGGCGGCGAACACCGGGGAGCTGTTTTTT. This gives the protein CATSDLPWTGAANTGELFF.

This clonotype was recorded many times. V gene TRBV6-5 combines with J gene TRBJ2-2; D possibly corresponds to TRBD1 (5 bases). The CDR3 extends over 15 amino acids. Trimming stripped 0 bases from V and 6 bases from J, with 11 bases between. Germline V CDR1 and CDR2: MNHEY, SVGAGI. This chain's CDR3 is CASSYSPGRAGELFF. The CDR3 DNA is TGTGCCAGCAGTTACTCTCCAGGGCGAGCCGGGGAGCTGTTTTTT.

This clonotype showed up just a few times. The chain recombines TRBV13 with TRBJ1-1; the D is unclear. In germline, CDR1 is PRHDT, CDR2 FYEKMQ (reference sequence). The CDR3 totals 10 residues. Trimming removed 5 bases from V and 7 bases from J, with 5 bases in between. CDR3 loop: CASSGGEAFF. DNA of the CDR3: TGTGCCAGCAGCGGTGGTGAAGCTTTCTTT.

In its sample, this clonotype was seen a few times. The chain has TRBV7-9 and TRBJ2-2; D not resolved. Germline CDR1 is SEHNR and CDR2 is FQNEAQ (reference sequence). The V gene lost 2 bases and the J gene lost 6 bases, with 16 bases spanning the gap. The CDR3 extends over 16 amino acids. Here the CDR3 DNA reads TGTGCCAGCAGCTTAAGACGAATTTTAGTGGCCGGGGAGCTGTTTTTT. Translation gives CASSLRRILVAGELFF. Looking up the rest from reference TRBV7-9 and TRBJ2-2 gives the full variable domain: DTGVSQNPRHKITKRGQNVTFRCDPISEHNRLYWYRQTLGQGPEFLTYFQNEAQLEKSRLLSDRFSAERPKGSFSTLEIQRTEQGDSAMYLCASSLRRILVAGELFFGEGSRLTVL.

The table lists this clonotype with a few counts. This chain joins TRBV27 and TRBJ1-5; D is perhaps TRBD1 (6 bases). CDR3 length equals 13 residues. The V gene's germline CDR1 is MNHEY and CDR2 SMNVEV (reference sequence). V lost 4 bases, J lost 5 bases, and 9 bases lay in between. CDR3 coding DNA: TGTGCCAGCAGTTGGGACATTGATCAGCCCCAGCATTTT. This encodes CASSWDIDQPQHF.

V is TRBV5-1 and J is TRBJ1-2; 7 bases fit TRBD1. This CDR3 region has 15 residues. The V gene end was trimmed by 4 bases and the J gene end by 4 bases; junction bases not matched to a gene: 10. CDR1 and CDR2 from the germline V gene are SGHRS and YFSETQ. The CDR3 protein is CASSVRDSTLYGYTF. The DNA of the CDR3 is TGCGCCAGCAGCGTCCGGGACAGCACTCTCTATGGCTACACCTTC.

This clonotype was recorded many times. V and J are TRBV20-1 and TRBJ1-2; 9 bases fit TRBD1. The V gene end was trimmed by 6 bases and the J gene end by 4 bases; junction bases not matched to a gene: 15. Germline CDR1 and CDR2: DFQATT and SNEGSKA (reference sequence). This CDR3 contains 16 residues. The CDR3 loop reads CSAERRQGQGGYGYTF. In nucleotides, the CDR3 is TGCAGTGCAGAGCGGAGACAGGGACAGGGAGGCTATGGCTACACCTTC.

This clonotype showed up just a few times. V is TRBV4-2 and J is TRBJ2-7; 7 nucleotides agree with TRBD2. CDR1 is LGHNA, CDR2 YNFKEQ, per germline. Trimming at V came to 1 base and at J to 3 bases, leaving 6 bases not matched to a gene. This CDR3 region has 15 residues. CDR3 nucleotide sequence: TGTGCCAGCAGCCAAGGGGGAGGGGCAGGCTACGAGCAGTACTTC. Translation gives CASSQGGGAGYEQYF.

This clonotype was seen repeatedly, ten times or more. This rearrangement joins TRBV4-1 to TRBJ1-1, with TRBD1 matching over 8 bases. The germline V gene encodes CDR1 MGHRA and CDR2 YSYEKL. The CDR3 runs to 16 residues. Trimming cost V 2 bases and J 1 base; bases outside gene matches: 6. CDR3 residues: CASSQYGQGGNTEAFF. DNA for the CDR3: TGCGCCAGCAGCCAATACGGACAGGGAGGGAACACTGAAGCTTTCTTT.

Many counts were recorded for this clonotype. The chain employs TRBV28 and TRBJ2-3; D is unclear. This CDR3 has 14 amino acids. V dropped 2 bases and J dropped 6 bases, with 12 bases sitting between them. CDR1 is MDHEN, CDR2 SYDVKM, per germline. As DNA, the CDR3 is TGTGCCAGCAGTTTAACAGCAACAGAGGATACGCAGTATTTT. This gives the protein CASSLTATEDTQYF. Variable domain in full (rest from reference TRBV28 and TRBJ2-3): DVKVTQSSRYLVKRTGEKVFLECVQDMDHENMFWYRQDPGLGLRLIYFSYDVKMKEKGDIPEGYSVSREKKERFSLILESASTNQTSMYLCASSLTATEDTQYFGPGTRLTVL.

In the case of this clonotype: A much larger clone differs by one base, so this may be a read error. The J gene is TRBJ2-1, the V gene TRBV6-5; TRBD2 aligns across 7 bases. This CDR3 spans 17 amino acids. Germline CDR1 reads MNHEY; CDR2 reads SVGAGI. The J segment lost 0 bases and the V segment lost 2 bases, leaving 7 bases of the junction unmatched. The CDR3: CASSYGTNGSSYNEQFF. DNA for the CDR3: TGTGCCAGCAGTTACGGGACTAACGGGAGCTCCTACAATGAGCAGTTCTTC.

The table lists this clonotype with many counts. CDR3 residues: CASSQIPNQPQHF. The CDR3 DNA follows: TGCGCCAGCAGCCAAATCCCGAATCAGCCCCAGCATTTT. V gene TRBV4-3 combines with J gene TRBJ1-5; D is unclear. V was pared by 2 bases and J by 4 bases, with 6 bases between. Germline V gene data show CDR1 as LGHNA and CDR2 as YSLEER. The CDR3 runs 13 residues.

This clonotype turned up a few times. The CDR3 protein is CASSLEGHYTGELFF. The CDR3 DNA is TGTGCCAGCAGTTTAGAAGGACACTACACCGGGGAGCTGTTTTTT. The chain couples TRBV28 to TRBJ2-2; weak D call: TRBD1 (5 bases). The CDR3 loop spans 15 amino acids. Germline V gene sequence: CDR1 MDHEN, CDR2 SYDVKM. The germline V and J ends were trimmed by 2 bases and 3 bases, with 10 bases remaining between them.

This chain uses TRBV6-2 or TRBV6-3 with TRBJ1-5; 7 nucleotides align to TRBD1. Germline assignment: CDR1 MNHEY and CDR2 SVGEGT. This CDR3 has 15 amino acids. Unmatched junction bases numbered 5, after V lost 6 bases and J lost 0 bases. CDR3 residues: CASRGQENSNQPQHF. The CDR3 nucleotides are TGTGCCAGCAGAGGACAGGAAAATAGCAATCAGCCCCAGCATTTT.

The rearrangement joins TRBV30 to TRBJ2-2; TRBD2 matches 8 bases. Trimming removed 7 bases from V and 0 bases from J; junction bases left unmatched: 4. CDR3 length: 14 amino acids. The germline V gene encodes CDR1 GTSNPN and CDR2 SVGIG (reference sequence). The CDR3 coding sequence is TGTGCCTTCTATAGCGGGACGAACACCGGGGAGCTGTTTTTT. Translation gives CAFYSGTNTGELFF.

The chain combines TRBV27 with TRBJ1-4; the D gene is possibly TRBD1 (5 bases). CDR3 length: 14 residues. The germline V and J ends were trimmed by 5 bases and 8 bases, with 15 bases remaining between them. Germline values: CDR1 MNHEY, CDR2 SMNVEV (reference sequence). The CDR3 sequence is CASSPGPGGEKLFF. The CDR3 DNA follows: TGTGCCAGCAGTCCGGGACCCGGTGGAGAAAAACTGTTTTTT.

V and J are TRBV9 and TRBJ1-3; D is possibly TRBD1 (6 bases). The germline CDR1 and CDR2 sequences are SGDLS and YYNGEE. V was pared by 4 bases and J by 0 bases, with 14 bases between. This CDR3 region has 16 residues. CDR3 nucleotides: TGTGCCAGCAGCACAACAGGACAGCTCTCTGGAAACACCATATATTTT. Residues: CASSTTGQLSGNTIYF.

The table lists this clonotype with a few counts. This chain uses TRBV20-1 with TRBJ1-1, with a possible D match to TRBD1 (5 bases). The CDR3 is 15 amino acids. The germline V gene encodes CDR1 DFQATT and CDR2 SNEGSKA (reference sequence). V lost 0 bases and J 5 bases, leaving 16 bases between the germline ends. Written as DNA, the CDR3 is TGCAGTGCTAGAGATGTGGGGCAGAGAGGAACTGAAGCTTTCTTT. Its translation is CSARDVGQRGTEAFF.

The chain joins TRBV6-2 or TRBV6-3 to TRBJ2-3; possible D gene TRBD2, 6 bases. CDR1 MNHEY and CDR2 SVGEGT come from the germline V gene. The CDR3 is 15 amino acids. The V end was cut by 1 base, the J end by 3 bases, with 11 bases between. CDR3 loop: CASSYWEAGTDTQYF. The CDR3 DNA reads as TGTGCCAGCAGTTACTGGGAGGCGGGGACAGATACGCAGTATTTT.

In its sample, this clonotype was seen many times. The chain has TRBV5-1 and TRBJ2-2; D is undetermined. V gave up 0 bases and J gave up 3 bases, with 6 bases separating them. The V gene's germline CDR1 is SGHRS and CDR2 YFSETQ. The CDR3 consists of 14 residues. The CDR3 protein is CASSLGMDTGELFF. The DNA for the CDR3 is TGCGCCAGCAGCTTGGGCATGGACACCGGGGAGCTGTTTTTT.